Reported below is one T cell receptor beta chain. Original handling: Amplification with reference gene primers provided the estimates of nucleated cell counts. Sequencing used immunoSEQ multiplex PCR; TCRdb keeps in-frame clones, though not all of them. Clonal size and the V and J genes are those of that table, whereas D and trimming came from the DNA. The repertoire has some 140,000 clones, around 73% of them found once; the top ten carry approximately 11%. The CDR3 has 14 residues. Trimming removed 3 bases at V and 4 bases at J, with 13 bases between. Germline V gene sequence: CDR1 SGHNT, CDR2 YYREEE (reference sequence). This record comes from a study of blood T cell repertoires in COVID-19. Study-wide background: Specimens from acute and convalescent COVID-19 originated in the United States, Italy and Spain. Nucleic acid was either cDNA or gDNA, and it came from T cells, B-cell-depleted T cells, or PBMCs.

The chain links TRBV5-4 to TRBJ1-2, with D uncertain. Sequencing input: peripheral blood. This clonotype originated in a man aged 60 to 75 who had recovered from COVID-19. CDR3 sequence: CASSSLGDTYGYTF. The CDR3 DNA reads TGTGCCAGCAGCTCCTTGGGTGACACCTATGGCTACACCTTC.